This T cell receptor (beta chain) was profiled in a study of blood T cell repertoires in COVID-19. Recovered status in Cohort 3 required two negative PCRs, clearance, or symptom resolution. Unmatched junction bases numbered 7, after V lost 4 bases and J lost 7 bases. This CDR3 is built from 14 residues. Germline CDR1 SGHKS, CDR2 YYEKEE (reference sequence). Only in-frame clones appear in the TCRdb table, and some are missing; sequencing was by immunoSEQ multiplex PCR. The sample carries about 130,000 clones, around 85% recorded once. The sample taken for sequencing was PBMCs or T cells enriched from blood (not recorded which). This chain links TRBV5-5 with TRBJ2-1, with TRBD1 matching over 8 bases. The source of this sequence is a man aged 45 to 65 who had recovered from COVID-19. This CDR3 is CASSPRGLGNEQFF. In nucleotides, the CDR3 is TGTGCCAGCAGCCCCAGGGGGCTGGGGAATGAGCAGTTCTTC.